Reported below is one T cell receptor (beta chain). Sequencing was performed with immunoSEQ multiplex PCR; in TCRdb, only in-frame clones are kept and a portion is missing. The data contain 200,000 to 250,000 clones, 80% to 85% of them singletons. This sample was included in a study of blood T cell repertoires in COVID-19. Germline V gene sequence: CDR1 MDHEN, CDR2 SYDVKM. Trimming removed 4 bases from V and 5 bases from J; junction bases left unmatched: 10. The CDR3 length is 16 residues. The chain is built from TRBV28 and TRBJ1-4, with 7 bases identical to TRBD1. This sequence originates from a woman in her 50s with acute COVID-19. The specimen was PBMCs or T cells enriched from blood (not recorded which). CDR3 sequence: CASSSGRQGRNEKLFF. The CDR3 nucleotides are TGTGCCAGCAGTTCCGGAAGACAGGGAAGGAATGAAAAACTGTTTTTT.